Listed here is a single T cell receptor (beta chain). The antigen is not known. Sequencing used immunoSEQ version 4 in survey mode. Template was genomic DNA at about 9.3 ng/uL, with up to about 1 ug used per sample. Libraries were prepared by immunoSEQ multiplex PCR; TCRdb keeps only in-frame clonotypes and omits some of them. The repertoire holds 48,000 or so clones, with around 75% as singletons. The sample originates from a study of persistence of HIV-infected CD4 T cells. The CDR3 is 16 amino acids. Trimming shortened V by 0 bases and J by 6 bases, and 17 bases separated the two germline ends. The germline CDR1 and CDR2 sequences are ENHRY and SYGVKD. Stimulation used around 10 ug/mL lysate from CMV-infected fibroblasts. Memory cells lacking CD40L and CD69 with high CD45RO were sorted.

The clonotype originates from an adult man with HIV who was CMV-seropositive. The chain has TRBV10-3 and TRBJ1-1; the D gene is possibly TRBD1 (5 bases). The starting material was CD4+ T cells sorted from PBMCs after roughly 20-hour stimulation, obtained from a patient who received antiretroviral therapy. The CDR3 reads CAISESVWGSSSEAFF. DNA for the CDR3: TGTGCCATCAGTGAGTCGGTTTGGGGCAGTTCCTCTGAAGCTTTCTTT.